This T cell receptor (beta chain) was captured in a study of OX40 agonist ivuxolimab in advanced cancers. Generated by immunoSEQ multiplex PCR, the TCRdb table keeps only in-frame clones and is missing some. This table has tens of thousands of clones, approximately 90% appearing once. The CDR3 has 11 amino acids. Germline-derived CDR1 and CDR2 are MDHEN and SYDVKM. V gave up 6 bases and J gave up 9 bases, with 9 bases separating them. The chain is built from TRBV28 and TRBJ2-1, with unresolved D. The sample consisted of CD4+ or CD8+ T cells sorted from blood, taken in a trial of the OX40 agonist ivuxolimab. The TCR originated in an adult with an advanced solid tumor such as melanoma, head and neck, liver or kidney cancer. The CDR3 DNA is TGTGCCAGCAGAGGAAACTTTGAGCAGTTCTTC. Translation gives CASRGNFEQFF.